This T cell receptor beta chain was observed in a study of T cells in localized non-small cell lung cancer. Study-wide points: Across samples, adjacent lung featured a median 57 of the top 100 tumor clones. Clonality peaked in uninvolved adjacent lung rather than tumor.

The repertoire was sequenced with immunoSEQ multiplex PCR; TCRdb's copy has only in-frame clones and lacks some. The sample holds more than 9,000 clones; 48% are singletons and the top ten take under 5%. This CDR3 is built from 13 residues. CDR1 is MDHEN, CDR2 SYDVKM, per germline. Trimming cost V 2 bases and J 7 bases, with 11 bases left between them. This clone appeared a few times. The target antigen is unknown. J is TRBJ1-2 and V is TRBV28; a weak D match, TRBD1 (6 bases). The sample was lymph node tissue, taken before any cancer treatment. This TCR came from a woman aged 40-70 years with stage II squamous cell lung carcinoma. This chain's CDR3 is CASSLLQGPGYTF. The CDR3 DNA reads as TGTGCCAGCAGTTTACTTCAGGGGCCTGGCTACACCTTC.